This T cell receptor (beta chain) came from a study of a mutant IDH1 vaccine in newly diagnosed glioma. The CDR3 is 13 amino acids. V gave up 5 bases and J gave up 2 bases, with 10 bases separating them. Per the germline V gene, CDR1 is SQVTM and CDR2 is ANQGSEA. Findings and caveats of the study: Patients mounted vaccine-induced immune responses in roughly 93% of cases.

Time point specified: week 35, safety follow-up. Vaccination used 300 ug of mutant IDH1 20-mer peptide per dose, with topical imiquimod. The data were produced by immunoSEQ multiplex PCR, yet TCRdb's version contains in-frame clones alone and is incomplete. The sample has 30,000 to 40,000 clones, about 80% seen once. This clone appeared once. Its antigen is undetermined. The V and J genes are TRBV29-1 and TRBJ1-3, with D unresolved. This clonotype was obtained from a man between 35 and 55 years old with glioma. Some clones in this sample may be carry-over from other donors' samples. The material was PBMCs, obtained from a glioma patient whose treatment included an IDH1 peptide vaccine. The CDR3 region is CSVSPGTGNTIYF. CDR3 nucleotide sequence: TGCAGCGTTTCCCCGGGGACTGGAAACACCATATATTTT.